This T cell receptor beta chain is drawn from a study of blood T cells in healthy people across ages. About the research overall: About one barcoded beta molecule per two T cells was the capture yield of template switching. Findings and limits, study-wide: Compared with aged donors, long-lived donors showed fewer expanded clones, suggesting selection. Donor CMV status was unknown, possibly confounding expanded clonotype changes.

Germline loops: CDR1 DFQATT, CDR2 SNEGSKA (reference sequence). The V gene end was trimmed by 0 bases and the J gene end by 6 bases; junction bases not matched to a gene: 8. The CDR3 runs to 15 residues. Points on this clonotype: Its target is unknown.

A sample-barcoded 5' primer and a J-beta primer mix were used in a second PCR of roughly 7 to 11 cycles. Via MiXCR, TCRdb re-called the 5' RACE reads, giving one row per CDR3 protein. The top ten hold about 2.1% of the sample, which has 1.5 million to 2 million distinct CDR3 sequences, about 50% seen once. The sequence was obtained from a woman aged 40 to 49 in good health. Specimen: blood. The rearrangement uses TRBV20-1 and TRBJ1-5; TRBD1 matches at 7 bases. The CDR3 sequence is CSARDGAGGGQPQHF. The DNA for the CDR3 is TGCAGTGCTAGAGATGGTGCAGGGGGAGGTCAGCCCCAGCATTTT.